The subject of this entry is one T cell receptor (beta chain). Its antigen is not known. The entry originates in a study of blood T cells in healthy people across ages. Study summary: Capture via template switching afforded approximately one barcoded beta molecule per two T cells. Notes on the study in general: Per million T cells, the diversity of TCR beta decreased roughly linearly as age advanced.

Next came a second PCR, run for about 6 to 12 cycles, which used a sample-barcoded 5' primer along with a J-beta primer mix. TCRdb passed the 5' RACE reads through MiXCR, listing each CDR3 protein once. Found here are about 670,000 distinct CDR3 sequences, around 50% of them singletons; the top ten hold about 13%. This CDR3 has 13 residues. Trimming removed 11 bases from V and 2 bases from J; junction bases left unmatched: 7. Germline V gene lookup returns CDR1 LGHDT and CDR2 YNNKEL (reference sequence). There were healthy Caucasian individuals from Russia, aged about 6 to 100, serving as donors. Every donor provided ten milliliters of peripheral blood.

The chain employs TRBV3-1 and TRBJ2-3, with TRBD1 matching 7 bases. The receptor comes from an elderly woman in good health. The sample comprised blood. The CDR3: CAARQGNTDTQYF. CDR3 bases: TGTGCCGCAAGACAGGGAAACACAGATACGCAGTATTTT.